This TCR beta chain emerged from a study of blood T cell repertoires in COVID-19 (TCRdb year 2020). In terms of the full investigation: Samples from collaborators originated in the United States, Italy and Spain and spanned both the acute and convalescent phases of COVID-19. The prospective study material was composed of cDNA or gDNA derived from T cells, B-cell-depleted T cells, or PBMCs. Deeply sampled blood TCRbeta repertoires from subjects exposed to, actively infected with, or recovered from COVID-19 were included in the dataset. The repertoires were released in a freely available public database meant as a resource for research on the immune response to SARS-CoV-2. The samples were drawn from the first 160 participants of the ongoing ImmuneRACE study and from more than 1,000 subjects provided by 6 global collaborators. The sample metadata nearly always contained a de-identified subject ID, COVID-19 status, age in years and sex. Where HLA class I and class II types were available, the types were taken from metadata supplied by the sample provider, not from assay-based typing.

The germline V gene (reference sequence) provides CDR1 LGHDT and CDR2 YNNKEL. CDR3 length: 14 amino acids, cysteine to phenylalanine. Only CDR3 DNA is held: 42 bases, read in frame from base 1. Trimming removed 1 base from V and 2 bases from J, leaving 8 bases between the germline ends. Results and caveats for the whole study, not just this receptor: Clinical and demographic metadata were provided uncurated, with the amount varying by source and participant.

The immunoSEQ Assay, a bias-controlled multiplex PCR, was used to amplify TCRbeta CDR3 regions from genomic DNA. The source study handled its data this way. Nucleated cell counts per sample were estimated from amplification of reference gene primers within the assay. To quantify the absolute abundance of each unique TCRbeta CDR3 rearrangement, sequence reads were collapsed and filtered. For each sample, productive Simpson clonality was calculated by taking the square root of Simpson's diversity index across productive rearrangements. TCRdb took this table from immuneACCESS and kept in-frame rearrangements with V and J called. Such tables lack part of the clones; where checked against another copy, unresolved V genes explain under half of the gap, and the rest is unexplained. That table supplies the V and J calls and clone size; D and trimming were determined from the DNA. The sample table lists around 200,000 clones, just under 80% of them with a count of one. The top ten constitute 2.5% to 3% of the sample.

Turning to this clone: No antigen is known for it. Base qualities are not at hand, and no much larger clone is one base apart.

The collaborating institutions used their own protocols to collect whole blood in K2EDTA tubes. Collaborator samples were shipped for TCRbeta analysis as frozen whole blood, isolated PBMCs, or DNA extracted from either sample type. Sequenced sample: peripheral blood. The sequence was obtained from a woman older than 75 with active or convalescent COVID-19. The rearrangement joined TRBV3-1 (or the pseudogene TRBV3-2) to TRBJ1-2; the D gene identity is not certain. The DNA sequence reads TGTGCCAGCAGCCAAGGTGGAGAAAACTATGGCTACACCTTC. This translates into CASSQGGENYGYTF.